What follows are 8 T cell receptor beta chains derived from one specimen sequenced in a study of T cells in Graves' hyperthyroidism and ophthalmopathy. Researchers took RNA transcripts and amplified the TCR beta CDR3 regions from them. The study used the HTBI primer set for a first-round RT-PCR of the TCR CDR3. MiXCR was run by TCRdb on the multiplex PCR reads, yielding one entry per CDR3 protein. The sample has about 210,000 distinct CDR3 sequences; about 15% are singletons. The source material was blood. All receptors come from a man between 50 and 59 years old with Graves' hyperthyroidism.

This clonotype was seen only a few times. The V call is TRBV30, the J call TRBJ2-3; 9 bases are shared with TRBD2. The germline V gene encodes CDR1 GTSNPN and CDR2 SVGIG (reference sequence). V lost 1 base and J lost 0; bases outside the gene matches: 2. The CDR3 loop spans 15 amino acids. For the CDR3, the DNA is TGTGCCTGGAGTGCTCTAGCGGGAAGCACAGATACGCAGTATTTT. This codes for CAWSALAGSTDTQYF. The whole variable domain, filled in from reference TRBV30 and TRBJ2-3, reads SQTIHQWPATLVQPVGSPLSLECTVEGTSNPNLYWYRQAAGRGLQLLFYSVGIGQISSEVPQNLSASRPQDRQFILSSKKLLLSDSGFYLCAWSALAGSTDTQYFGPGTRLTVL.

Comments on this clonotype: Being one base from a much bigger clone, this may be a read error. This chain joins TRBV12-3 or TRBV12-4 and TRBJ1-2, with D possibly being TRBD1 (5 bases). Trimming cost V 5 bases and J 2 bases, with 15 bases left between them. This CDR3 has 15 amino acids. CDR3 sequence (DNA): TGTGCCAGCAGTCCGGGACCACGAGGAAACTATGGCTACACCTTC. Residues: CASSPGPRGNYGYTF.

This clonotype was counted ten times or more. The chain couples TRBV19 to TRBJ1-2; D unclear. Per germline, CDR1 LNHDA and CDR2 SQIVND (reference sequence). CDR3 length: 13 amino acids. V was pared by 3 bases and J by 2 bases, with 7 bases between. The CDR3 DNA reads TGTGCCAGTAGTATCGGACTAAACTATGGCTACACCTTC. Translating gives CASSIGLNYGYTF.

This chain joins TRBV18 and TRBJ2-3; 7 nucleotides align to TRBD2. There are 16 residues in the CDR3. CDR1 and CDR2 from the germline V gene are KGHSH and LQKENI. Germline trimming cut 2 bases from V and 0 bases from J; bases unmatched to any gene: 5. CDR3: CASSPSVGGSTDTQYF. CDR3 bases: TGTGCCAGCTCACCATCAGTGGGAGGGAGCACAGATACGCAGTATTTT.

This clonotype was observed at least ten times. This chain joins TRBV20-1 and TRBJ1-5; no clear D gene. The CDR3 is 15 amino acids. Trimming cost V 6 bases and J 4 bases, with 19 bases left between them. Looked up from germline, CDR1 is DFQATT and CDR2 is SNEGSKA (reference sequence). Written as DNA, the CDR3 is TGCAGTGCCTACCCTACAGAAAGGATGAATCAGCCCCAGCATTTT. Protein: CSAYPTERMNQPQHF.

This clonotype was observed a few times. The chain couples TRBV11-2 to TRBJ2-7; 9 nucleotides match TRBD1. The length of the CDR3 is 14 residues. Trimming cost V 7 bases and J 5 bases; bases outside gene matches: 9. The germline gives CDR1 SGHAT, CDR2 FQNNGV. In nucleotides, the CDR3 is TGTGCCAGCAAGCAAGGGGACAGGGCCGACGAGCAGTACTTC. Residues: CASKQGDRADEQYF.

In the case of this clonotype: At one end the junction does not follow the germline gene, possibly because of a read error. The chain couples TRBV6-1 to TRBJ1-3; D might be TRBD1 (6 bases). CDR3 length equals 14 residues. The V gene's germline CDR1 is MNHNS and CDR2 SASEGT. In DNA form, the CDR3 reads TGTGCCACTCGCCGGGACAACTCTGGAGACACCATATATTTT. Translated, it gives CATRRDNSGDTIYF.

This clonotype has a count of ten or more. The chain recombines TRBV11-2 with TRBJ2-2, with TRBD2 as a possible D gene (6 bases). Germline assignment: CDR1 SGHAT and CDR2 FQNNGV. This CDR3 is built from 16 residues. Trimming shortened V by 6 bases and J by 2 bases, and 16 bases separated the two germline ends. The CDR3: CASRRIRRANTGELFF. In DNA form, the CDR3 reads TGTGCCAGCAGAAGGATACGGAGGGCCAACACCGGGGAGCTGTTTTTT.